Listed here are 9 T cell receptor beta chains from one sample, sequenced in a study of T cells expressing NK-cell markers. TCRdb re-called the 5' RACE reads and shows each CDR3 protein once, DNA omitted. Here the sample table reports roughly 280,000 distinct CDR3 sequences. Sequencing input: blood T cells: a sorted CD56 or NKG2C T cell subset, CD4+ or CD8+ T cells, or bulk PBMC T cells (not recorded which). Every receptor here comes from a man aged 18 to 30 in good health.

The chain recombines TRBV12-2 with TRBJ1-1. TRBV12-2 is a pseudogene segment. This CDR3 spans 16 amino acids. The CDR3 here is CASRLGTDLHNTEAFF.

The chain links TRBV7-2 to TRBJ1-1; TCRdb's D call of TRBD1 is untestable without DNA. This CDR3 contains 17 residues. CDR1 is SGHTA, CDR2 FQGNSA, per germline. This chain's CDR3 is CASSSLKGAGQKEEAFF.

The V gene is TRBV28, the J gene TRBJ2-7; with no DNA, the TCRdb D assignment of TRBD1 cannot be verified. Germline V CDR1 and CDR2: MDHEN, SYDVKM. The CDR3 length is 15 residues. The CDR3 protein is CASSLGLGASYEQYF.

V and J are TRBV28 and TRBJ2-7. Germline lookup yields CDR1 MDHEN and CDR2 SYDVKM. The CDR3 contains 13 residues. CDR3 loop: CASRDGSSYEQYF. Complete variable domain (other parts from reference TRBV28 and TRBJ2-7): DVKVTQSSRYLVKRTGEKVFLECVQDMDHENMFWYRQDPGLGLRLIYFSYDVKMKEKGDIPEGYSVSREKKERFSLILESASTNQTSMYLCASRDGSSYEQYFGPGTRLTVT.

The CDR3 loop is CSAPGASTDTQYF. This chain uses TRBV20-1 with TRBJ2-3; TCRdb's assignment of TRBD1 cannot be checked, as there is no DNA. Germline values: CDR1 DFQATT, CDR2 SNEGSKA (reference sequence). The CDR3 totals 13 residues.

This chain joins TRBV15 and TRBJ2-3; TCRdb proposes TRBD2, but this gene call is untestable without DNA. The length of the CDR3 is 15 residues. Germline V gene data show CDR1 as LNHNV and CDR2 as YYDKDF (reference sequence). CDR3 region: CATRVLWEGTDTQYF.

The gene calls are TRBV7-6 and TRBJ2-6. This CDR3 region has 17 residues. Germline V gives CDR1 SGHVS, CDR2 FNYEAQ. The CDR3: CASSLEVAESGANVLTF.

J is TRBJ2-1 and V is TRBV11-1; TCRdb lists TRBD2, though no DNA is available to test this call. Germline CDR1 is SGHAT and CDR2 is FQDESV (reference sequence). This CDR3 region has 17 residues. The CDR3 sequence: CATGPGLAGELVREQFF.

The chain employs TRBV18 and TRBJ1-5. The CDR3 contains 13 residues. CDR1 and CDR2 (germline): KGHSH, LQKENI. Here the CDR3 reads CASSTSGHQPQHF.